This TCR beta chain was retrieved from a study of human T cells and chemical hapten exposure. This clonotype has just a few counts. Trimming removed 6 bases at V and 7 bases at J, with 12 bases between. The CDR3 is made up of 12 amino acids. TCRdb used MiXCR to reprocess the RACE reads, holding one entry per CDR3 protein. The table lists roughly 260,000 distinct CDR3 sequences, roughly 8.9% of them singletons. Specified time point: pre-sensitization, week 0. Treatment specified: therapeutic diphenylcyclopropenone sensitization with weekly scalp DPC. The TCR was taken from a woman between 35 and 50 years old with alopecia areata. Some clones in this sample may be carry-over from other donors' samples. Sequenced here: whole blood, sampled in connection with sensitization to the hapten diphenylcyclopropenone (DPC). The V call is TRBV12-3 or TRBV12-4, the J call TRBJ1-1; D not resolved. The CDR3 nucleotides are TGTGCCAGCAGGGTCGGAGGGCTTGAAGCTTTCTTT. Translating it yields CASRVGGLEAFF.